The present TCR beta chain was sequenced within a study of blood T cell repertoires in COVID-19. On the study more broadly: The samples span acute and convalescent COVID-19 from the United States, Italy and Spain.

The repertoire was sequenced with immunoSEQ multiplex PCR; TCRdb's copy has only in-frame clones and lacks some. The sample yields 300,000 to 400,000 clones, about 90% seen once. CDR1 and CDR2 from the germline V gene are SNHLY and FYNNEI. The germline V and J ends were trimmed by 5 bases and 3 bases, with 9 bases remaining between them. The CDR3 has 13 residues. The TCR was taken from a woman aged 25 to 39 who had recovered from COVID-19. Material for sequencing was PBMCs or T cells enriched from blood (not recorded which). The chain uses TRBV2 and TRBJ2-3; D is possibly TRBD2 (6 bases). This CDR3 is CASSLGRTDTQYF. The DNA for the CDR3 is TGTGCCAGCAGTTTGGGGAGGACAGATACGCAGTATTTT.